A few counts support the clone carrying this TCR beta chain. Its antigen remains unidentified. With 6 bases clipped from V and 1 base from J, the junction kept 9 bases outside the gene matches. Germline V gene lookup returns CDR1 SQVTM and CDR2 ANQGSEA. CDR3 length: 15 residues. Each CDR3 protein is one row after TCRdb ran MiXCR on the reads. The sample records hundreds of thousands of distinct CDR3 sequences, less than 25% being singletons. The data derive from a study of T cell repertoires in cytomegalovirus infection. On the study more broadly: CMV infection and matching HLA type were both indicated by public TCR beta signatures.

Study outcomes and limitations: Based on cumulative public TCR beta family frequency, carriers of CMV plus the relevant HLA were identified. HLA-C-restricted CMV clonotypes gave the most frequent clonotype in two of eight donors.

The sequence was obtained from a human donor in good health (CMV status not recorded). Some clones in this sample may be carry-over from other donors' samples. Sequencing was carried out using CD8+ T cells from PBMCs. The V call is TRBV29-1, the J call TRBJ2-1; 7 nucleotides agree with TRBD1. Written as DNA, the CDR3 is TGCAGCGTCGAACAGGGGCGTGGGTCCTACAATGAGCAGTTCTTC. It is translated as CSVEQGRGSYNEQFF.